These 11 T cell receptor beta chains originate from one sample sequenced in a study of blood T cell repertoires in COVID-19. Libraries were prepared by immunoSEQ multiplex PCR; TCRdb keeps only in-frame clonotypes and omits some of them. This table holds about 240,000 clones, more than 75% found once. Sequencing was performed on PBMCs or T cells enriched from blood (not recorded which). The receptors originated from a middle-aged woman with acute COVID-19.

The chain combines TRBV19 with TRBJ2-5; 10 bases are shared with TRBD2. CDR3 length: 17 amino acids. The junction had 5 bases not matched to a gene; V was cut back by 0 bases and J by 1 base. Per the germline V gene, CDR1 is LNHDA and CDR2 is SQIVND (reference sequence). Here the CDR3 DNA reads TGTGCCAGTAGTATAGATTCGGCTAGCGGGGGCCAAGAGACCCAGTACTTC. Amino acids: CASSIDSASGGQETQYF.

The chain combines TRBV25-1 with TRBJ2-5; TRBD2 might be the D (6 bases). The germline CDR1 and CDR2 sequences are MGHDK and SYGVNS. V was clipped by 3 bases and J by 4 bases, with 15 bases between them. The CDR3 is 15 residues long. The CDR3 protein is CASSDGGRTRETQYF. The CDR3 DNA sequence: TGTGCCAGCAGTGACGGGGGACGGACAAGAGAGACCCAGTACTTC.

This chain joins TRBV5-1 and TRBJ2-3; 7 bases align to TRBD2. V gave up 4 bases and J gave up 4 bases; unmatched junction bases: 12. The CDR3 runs 16 residues. From germline, CDR1 is SGHRS and CDR2 YFSETQ. The CDR3 reads CASSTSPGLGADTQYF. As DNA, the CDR3 is TGCGCCAGCAGCACCTCCCCCGGACTAGGCGCAGATACGCAGTATTTT.

V gene TRBV9 combines with J gene TRBJ2-6; 8 nucleotides align to TRBD2. Germline V CDR1 and CDR2: SGDLS, YYNGEE. The CDR3 length is 19 residues. J gave up 0 bases and V 4 bases, and 12 bases lay outside the gene matches. CDR3 nucleotides: TGTGCCAGCAGCTTAGTAGCGGGAACGGACCCCTCTGGGGCCAACGTCCTGACTTTC. It is translated as CASSLVAGTDPSGANVLTF.

This clone turned up a few times. The DNA for the CDR3 is TGCAGCGGTGCGGACAGGGGAGGAAACAATGAGCAGTTCTTC. Translated: CSGADRGGNNEQFF. V and J are TRBV29-1 and TRBJ2-1; 9 bases agree with TRBD1. J lost 5 bases, V lost 7 bases, and 9 bases had no gene match. The germline V gene encodes CDR1 SQVTM and CDR2 ANQGSEA. This CDR3 spans 14 amino acids.

This clone was seen only once. The chain carries TRBV3-1 (or the pseudogene TRBV3-2) and TRBJ1-2, with D uncertain. This CDR3 region has 14 residues. V was pared by 0 bases and J by 7 bases, with 12 bases between. Germline V lookup: CDR1 LGHDT, CDR2 YNNKEL (reference sequence). The CDR3 here is CASSQDVREGGYTF. CDR3 nucleotide sequence: TGTGCCAGCAGCCAAGATGTAAGGGAGGGTGGCTACACCTTC.

The chain employs TRBV5-1 and TRBJ2-1, with 12 bases identical to TRBD2. The J segment lost 4 bases and the V segment lost 4 bases, leaving 3 bases of the junction unmatched. The CDR3 is 15 amino acids. Germline V gives CDR1 SGHRS, CDR2 YFSETQ. Written as DNA, the CDR3 is TGCGCCAGCAGCCCGACTAGCGGGAGTTACAATGAGCAGTTCTTC. The encoded protein is CASSPTSGSYNEQFF.

The rearrangement uses TRBV24-1 and TRBJ2-7; TRBD1 agrees at 10 bases. CDR1 KGHDR and CDR2 SFDVKD come from the germline V gene. V lost 1 base and J lost 4; bases outside the gene matches: 6. This CDR3 region has 16 residues. CDR3 protein: CATSDLGGQGTYEQYF. DNA for the CDR3: TGTGCCACCAGTGATTTAGGGGGACAGGGGACATACGAGCAGTACTTC.

This chain connects TRBV4-1 to TRBJ2-1, with a weak D call TRBD1 (6 bases). This CDR3 is built from 15 residues. Germline V CDR1 and CDR2: MGHRA, YSYEKL. The V end was cut by 1 base, the J end by 4 bases, with 11 bases between. The CDR3 reads CASSQGGRGYNEQFF. The DNA for the CDR3 is TGCGCCAGCAGCCAAGGCGGTAGGGGGTACAATGAGCAGTTCTTC.

The CDR3 DNA sequence: TGTGCCAGTTTCGACAGTAACTATGGCTACACCTTC. Amino acids: CASFDSNYGYTF. The chain is built from TRBV13 and TRBJ1-2, with D possibly matching TRBD1 (5 bases). This CDR3 region has 12 residues. In germline, CDR1 is PRHDT, CDR2 FYEKMQ (reference sequence). V dropped 9 bases and J dropped 1 base, with 9 bases sitting between them. The variable domain in full, completed from reference TRBV13 and TRBJ1-2, reads AAGVIQSPRHLIKEKRETATLKCYPIPRHDTVYWYQQGPGQDPQFLISFYEKMQSDKGSIPDRFSAQQFSDYHSELNMSSLELGDSALYFCASFDSNYGYTFGSGTRLTVV.

The CDR3, as DNA: TGTGCCAGCAGTGAAAGGTCTAGCGGGGAGTACAATGAGCAGTTCTTC. Protein sequence: CASSERSSGEYNEQFF. This chain links TRBV2 with TRBJ2-1; 9 positions match TRBD2. The CDR3 runs to 16 residues. CDR1 is SNHLY and CDR2 is FYNNEI in the germline V gene. V dropped 2 bases and J dropped 4; count of bases not matched to a gene: 6.